These 12 T cell receptor beta chains were sequenced from one sample in a study of T cells in Graves' hyperthyroidism and ophthalmopathy. There were TCR beta CDR3 regions amplified from RNA transcripts. During a first-round RT-PCR of the TCR CDR3, the HTBI primer set was used. TCRdb reprocessed the multiplex PCR reads with MiXCR, giving one entry per CDR3 protein. The sample holds about 46,000 distinct CDR3 sequences; more than 40% are singletons and the top ten take more than 25%. The specimen was peripheral blood or thyroid tissue (not recorded which). The receptors were sampled from a woman aged 50 to 60 with Graves' hyperthyroidism.

In this sample, this clonotype turned up a few times. The genes are TRBV5-4 and TRBJ2-2; TRBD1 is a possible D gene (5 bases). The ends were cut back, 0 bases at V and 1 base at J, with 7 bases in the middle. The CDR3 extends over 15 amino acids. Germline V gene lookup returns CDR1 SGHNT and CDR2 YYREEE (reference sequence). Here the CDR3 reads CASSLDQGNTGELFF. The CDR3 nucleotides read TGTGCCAGCAGCTTGGATCAGGGGAACACCGGGGAGCTGTTTTTT.

Points on this clonotype: The junction does not match germline at one end; this may be a read error. This rearrangement joins TRBV20-1 to TRBJ2-7, with TRBD1 identical over 8 bases. Per germline, CDR1 DFQATT and CDR2 SNEGSKA (reference sequence). This CDR3 region has 12 residues. This CDR3 is CSAIDRGNEQYF. CDR3 DNA: TGCAGCGCTATCGACAGGGGTAACGAGCAGTACTTC.

This clonotype was observed at least ten times. The chain uses TRBV5-4 and TRBJ2-2; TRBD2 is a possible D gene (5 bases). Trimming stripped 5 bases from V and 6 bases from J, with 8 bases between. The germline V gene encodes CDR1 SGHNT and CDR2 YYREEE (reference sequence). The CDR3 length is 12 residues. The CDR3, as DNA: TGTGCCAGCAGAAGAGGGTCCGGGGAGCTGTTTTTT. Protein sequence: CASRRGSGELFF.

The chain recombines TRBV25-1 with TRBJ1-6; TRBD1 might be the D (6 bases). There are 16 residues in the CDR3. The germline V gene has CDR1 MGHDK and CDR2 SYGVNS. Trimming took 8 bases from V and 7 from J, leaving 21 bases between them. The CDR3 sequence: CASSRRGANGNSPLHF. The CDR3 nucleotides read TGTGCCAGCTCCCGGCGGGGGGCCAATGGAAATTCACCCCTCCACTTT.

This clonotype was recorded many times. DNA of the CDR3: TGTGCCAGTAGCGCGAGAGAAGCGGCCCTCCACTTT. Translating it yields CASSAREAALHF. The chain has TRBV19 and TRBJ1-6; D not certain. There are 12 residues in the CDR3. Germline V gives CDR1 LNHDA, CDR2 SQIVND (reference sequence). Between the trimmed V and J ends, which lost 6 bases and 14 bases, there was a span of 14 bases.

The V and J genes are TRBV20-1 and TRBJ2-2, with 8 bases that match TRBD1. Looked up from germline, CDR1 is DFQATT and CDR2 is SNEGSKA (reference sequence). The CDR3 covers 15 residues. The CDR3 loop reads CGARDPTGGTGELFF. CDR3 sequence (DNA): TGCGGCGCTAGAGATCCCACAGGGGGAACCGGGGAGCTGTTTTTT.

This clonotype has at least ten counts. A read error is possible here, since a much larger clone lies one base away. This chain joins TRBV5-8 and TRBJ1-5; possibly TRBD1 for D (5 bases). Germline CDR1 SGHTS, CDR2 YDEGEE. The CDR3 runs to 13 residues. CDR3 in DNA: TGTGCCAGCCGGGACCTTACGAATCAGTCCCAGCATTTT. Translation: CASRDLTNQSQHF.

This clonotype showed up many times. The V call is TRBV5-1, the J call TRBJ1-1, with a weak D call TRBD1 (5 bases). The CDR3 has 14 residues. The germline gives CDR1 SGHRS, CDR2 YFSETQ. With 2 bases removed from V and 1 base from J, the gap between germline ends came to 9 bases. The CDR3 sequence: CASSFQGRNTEAFF. Written as DNA, the CDR3 is TGCGCCAGCAGCTTTCAGGGCAGGAACACTGAAGCTTTCTTT.

CDR3 amino acids: CATSREQGAGNQPQYF. The CDR3 DNA reads as TGTGCCACCAGCAGAGAACAGGGGGCCGGCAATCAGCCCCAGTACTTC. The chain has TRBV15 and TRBJ2-5, with TRBD1 matching over 9 bases. The CDR3 length is 16 residues. Germline V gene data show CDR1 as LNHNV and CDR2 as YYDKDF (reference sequence). Trimming removed 0 bases from V and 9 bases from J; junction bases left unmatched: 11.

This clonotype was picked up many times. The genes are TRBV6-1 and TRBJ2-7; D might be TRBD1 (10 bases). Germline V gene data show CDR1 as MNHNS and CDR2 as SASEGT. Deletions cut 8 bases from V and 5 bases from J, with 25 bases between. The length of the CDR3 is 16 residues. The CDR3 reads CASRDRGGSGSHEQYF. CDR3 bases: TGTGCCAGCCGGGACAGGGGCGGTAGCGGGAGTCACGAGCAGTACTTC.

In this sample, this clonotype turned up many times. This chain joins TRBV12-3 or TRBV12-4 and TRBJ1-2; no clear D. CDR3 size: 14 residues. Trimming left V 3 bases short and J 3 bases short, with 11 bases between. CDR3 sequence (DNA): TGTGCCAGCAGTTTCCTCGGAGGCGACTATGGCTACACCTTC. Its protein product is CASSFLGGDYGYTF.

This clonotype was observed at least ten times. The V gene is TRBV2, the J gene TRBJ1-1; 7 positions agree with TRBD1. Germline CDR1 is SNHLY and CDR2 is FYNNEI. The CDR3 is 13 residues long. Trimming took 7 bases from V and 0 from J; bases not matched to a gene: 2. The CDR3 DNA reads TGTGCCAGCAAGGGACAGATGAACACTGAAGCTTTCTTT. Protein sequence: CASKGQMNTEAFF. Looking up the rest from reference TRBV2 and TRBJ1-1 gives the full variable domain: EPEVTQTPSHQVTQMGQEVILRCVPISNHLYFYWYRQILGQKVEFLVSFYNNEISEKSEIFDDQFSVERPDGSNFTLKIRSTKLEDSAMYFCASKGQMNTEAFFGQGTRLTVV.